The sequence of this T cell receptor beta chain was determined in a study of yellow fever vaccine responses in identical twins (dated by TCRdb to 2017 to 2018). About the investigation overall: In identical twins, the study followed T cell clones that responded to the vaccine with precision.

What the study reported, not specific to this receptor: The authors reported that the T cell response to vaccination in identical twins appeared partly convergent and partly personalized.

To prepare the library, RT-PCR was applied. Sequenced using an Illumina HiSeq 2500. TCRdb reanalyzed the raw reads on its own, using fastp at Q25 for trimming and MiXCR for clone calling, and kept in-frame beta chains. Entries are consolidated by CDR3 protein sequence, retaining the most common genes and DNA. The sample table shows approximately 4,000 distinct CDR3 sequences, and roughly 86% are seen once. Around 3% of the sample belongs to the ten largest clones. As regards this clonotype: The antigen this receptor binds is unknown. Base qualities are not provided; no much larger clone lies one nucleotide away.

Sequencing was performed on T cells from blood (PBMCs), unsorted or a sorted subset (not recorded which), taken before or after yellow fever vaccination (not recorded which). The sequence came from a woman under 30 who received the yellow fever vaccine. Donor details come from another sample of the same person, matched by shared clones.

CDR3 loop: CASSQVESGRETQYF. The sequenced DNA: TGTGCCAGCAGCCAAGTTGAAAGCGGGAGGGAGACCCAGTACTTC. Here the chain combines TRBV14 and TRBJ2-5, with 9 central nucleotides matching TRBD2. The CDR3 measures 15 amino acids from cysteine to phenylalanine. Only the CDR3 DNA is retained, 45 bases long and in frame from the first base. Trimming accounts for 1 base at V and 5 bases at J, while the number of junction bases matched to no gene is 5. CDR1 and CDR2 are read off the germline V gene as SGHDN and FVKESK.